This T cell receptor (beta chain) was obtained from a study of blood T cell repertoires in COVID-19 (dated by TCRdb to 2020 to 2021). Context from the whole study: Samples from collaborators originated in the United States, Italy and Spain and spanned both the acute and convalescent phases of COVID-19. The prospective study material was composed of cDNA or gDNA derived from T cells, B-cell-depleted T cells, or PBMCs. Subjects who had been exposed to COVID-19, were actively infected with it, or had recovered from it provided the deeply sampled blood TCRbeta repertoires that made up the dataset. The repertoires were released in a freely available public database meant as a resource for research on the immune response to SARS-CoV-2. Samples came from the ongoing ImmuneRACE study (first 160 participants) plus 1,254 subjects from 6 global collaborators. Sample metadata almost always included a de-identified subject ID, COVID-19 status, age in years and sex. Where available, HLA class I and class II types were taken from metadata supplied by the sample provider and were not determined by assay-based typing. Broad study findings and their caveats: The amount of clinical and demographic metadata varied by source and participant and was provided uncurated.

From the cysteine through the phenylalanine, the CDR3 covers 16 amino acids. Of the read, only the CDR3 DNA is kept; its 48 bases are in frame from base 1. CDR1 is given as SGHTA and CDR2 as FQGNSA, both from the germline V gene. Here V drops 3 bases and J drops 4 bases, and the junction holds 9 bases not matched to any gene. Note on this clone: Its antigen is unknown. Base qualities are not recorded, but no much larger clone differs from it by a single base.

At one collaborating source in Seattle, patients were enrolled during active infection and were followed longitudinally through the course of disease. The collaborating institutions used their own protocols to collect whole blood in K2EDTA tubes. Collaborator samples were shipped for TCRbeta analysis as frozen whole blood, isolated PBMCs, or DNA extracted from either sample type. The immunoSEQ Assay, a bias-controlled multiplex PCR, was used to amplify TCRbeta CDR3 regions from genomic DNA. In the source study's methods: Within the assay, amplification of reference gene primers was used to estimate how many nucleated cells each sample contained. To quantify the absolute abundance of each unique TCRbeta CDR3 rearrangement, sequence reads were collapsed and filtered. For each sample, productive Simpson clonality was calculated by taking the square root of Simpson's diversity index across productive rearrangements. TCRdb carries this immuneACCESS record with in-frame sequences only. Its versions omit some clonotypes, under half of them owing to an unresolved V gene in the studies checked, with the rest unexplained. The V and J calls and clone size were taken over from that table, and D and trimming were inferred from the DNA. Here the sample has some 240,000 clones; 75% to 90% occur a single time. The top ten constitute approximately 5.6% of the sample.

Sequenced input: peripheral blood. This TCR derives from a woman aged 70-85 years with COVID-19, enrolled during active disease. The rearrangement joined TRBV7-2 to TRBJ2-3; 8 central bases correspond to TRBD2. The DNA sequence follows: TGTGCCAGCAGCTTCACATCAGCGGGAGAGCCAGATACGCAGTATTTT. It specifies CASSFTSAGEPDTQYF. With the rest looked up from the reference TRBV7-2 and TRBJ2-3 genes rather than sequenced, the full variable domain is GAGVSQSPSNKVTEKGKDVELRCDPISGHTALYWYRQSLGQGLEFLIYFQGNSAPDKSGLPSDRFSAERTGGSVSTLTIQRTQQEDSAVYLCASSFTSAGEPDTQYFGPGTRLTVL.